Below, one TCR beta chain is given with its context. No antigen is known for it. The germline gives CDR1 MNHNS, CDR2 SASEGT. With 2 bases removed from V and 3 bases from J, the gap between germline ends came to 17 bases. The CDR3 runs to 17 residues. The data were taken from a study of T cell responses to AZD1222 COVID-19 vaccine. Generated by immunoSEQ multiplex PCR, the TCRdb table keeps only in-frame clones and is missing some. The repertoire holds roughly 55,000 clones, with roughly 90% as singletons. General observations from the study: A reported finding is that nearly half of spike-specific TCRs target unmutated variant regions.

The genes are TRBV6-1 and TRBJ1-5; tentatively, D is TRBD1 (5 bases). The sample here was peripheral blood, taken on day 0 of AZD1222 vaccination. This clonotype was sampled from an adult in good health. CDR3 region: CASSERGSGTLNQPQHF. The CDR3 DNA sequence: TGTGCCAGCAGTGAACGGGGTTCAGGGACTCTCAATCAGCCCCAGCATTTT.